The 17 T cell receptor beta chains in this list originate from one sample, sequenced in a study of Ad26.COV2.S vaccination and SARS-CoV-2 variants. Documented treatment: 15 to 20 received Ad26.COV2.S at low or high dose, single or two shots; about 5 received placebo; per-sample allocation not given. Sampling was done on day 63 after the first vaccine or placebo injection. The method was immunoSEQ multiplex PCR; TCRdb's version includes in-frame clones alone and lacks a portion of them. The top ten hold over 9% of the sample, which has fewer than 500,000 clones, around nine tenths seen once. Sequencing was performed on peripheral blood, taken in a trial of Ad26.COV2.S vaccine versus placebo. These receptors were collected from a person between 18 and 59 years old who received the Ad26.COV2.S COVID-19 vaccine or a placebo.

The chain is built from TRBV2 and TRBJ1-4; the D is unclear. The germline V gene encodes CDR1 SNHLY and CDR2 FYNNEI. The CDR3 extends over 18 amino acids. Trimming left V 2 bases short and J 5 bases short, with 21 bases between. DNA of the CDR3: TGTGCCAGCAGTGAATGGGGATCATGGCGGCAAGCAAATGAAAAACTGTTTTTT. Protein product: CASSEWGSWRQANEKLFF.

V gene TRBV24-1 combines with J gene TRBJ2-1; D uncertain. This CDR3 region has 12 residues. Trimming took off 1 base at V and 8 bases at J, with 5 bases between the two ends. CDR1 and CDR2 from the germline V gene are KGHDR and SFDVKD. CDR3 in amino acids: CATSDLYDEQFF. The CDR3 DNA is TGTGCCACCAGTGATTTATATGATGAGCAGTTCTTC.

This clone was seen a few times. The CDR3 coding sequence is TGTGCCAGCAGCTTGCTCCCGGGACAGGGGATTCATGAGCAGTACTTC. This encodes CASSLLPGQGIHEQYF. The genes are TRBV7-9 and TRBJ2-7; the match to TRBD1 covers 10 bases. The trim removed 3 bases at V and 7 bases at J, leaving 12 bases unmatched. The CDR3 is 16 residues long. The V gene's germline CDR1 is SEHNR and CDR2 FQNEAQ (reference sequence).

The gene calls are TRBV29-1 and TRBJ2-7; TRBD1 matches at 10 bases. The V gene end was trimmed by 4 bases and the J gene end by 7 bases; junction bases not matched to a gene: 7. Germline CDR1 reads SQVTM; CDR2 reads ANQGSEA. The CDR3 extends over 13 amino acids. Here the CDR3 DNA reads TGCAGCGTTGCGGGACAGGGGTATCGGGAGCAGTACTTC. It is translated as CSVAGQGYREQYF.

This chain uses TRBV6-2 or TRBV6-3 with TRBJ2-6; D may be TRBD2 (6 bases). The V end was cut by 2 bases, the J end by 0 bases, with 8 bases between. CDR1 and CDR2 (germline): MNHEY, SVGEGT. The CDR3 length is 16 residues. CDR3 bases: TGTGCCAGCAGTTACCACGGGGGCTCTGGGGCCAACGTCCTGACTTTC. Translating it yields CASSYHGGSGANVLTF.

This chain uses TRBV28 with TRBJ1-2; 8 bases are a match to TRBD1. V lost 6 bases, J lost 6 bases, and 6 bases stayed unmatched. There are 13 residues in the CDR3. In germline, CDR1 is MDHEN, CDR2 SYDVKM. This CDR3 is CASREDRANGYTF. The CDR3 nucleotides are TGTGCCAGCAGGGAGGACAGGGCCAATGGCTACACCTTC.

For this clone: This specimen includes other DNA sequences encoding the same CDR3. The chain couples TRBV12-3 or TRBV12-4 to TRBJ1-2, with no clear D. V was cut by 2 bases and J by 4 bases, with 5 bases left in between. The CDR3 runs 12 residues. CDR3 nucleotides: TGTGCCAGCAGTTTAAGCACCTATGGCTACACCTTC. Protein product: CASSLSTYGYTF.

The CDR3 region has the DNA TGTGCCAGCAGCTTAGGGGACGGATCCTACGAGCAGTACTTC. Residues: CASSLGDGSYEQYF. This chain links TRBV11-3 with TRBJ2-7; either TRBD1 or TRBD2 may fit D (5 bases each). The germline gives CDR1 SGHNT, CDR2 YENEEA. CDR3 length equals 14 residues. V dropped 1 base and J dropped 1 base, with 8 bases sitting between them. Full variable domain (outside the CDR3, taken from reference TRBV11-3 and TRBJ2-7): EAGVVQSPRYKIIEKKQPVAFWCNPISGHNTLYWYLQNLGQGPELLIRYENEEAVDDSQLPKDRFSAERLKGVDSTLKIQPAELGDSAVYLCASSLGDGSYEQYFGPGTRLTVT.

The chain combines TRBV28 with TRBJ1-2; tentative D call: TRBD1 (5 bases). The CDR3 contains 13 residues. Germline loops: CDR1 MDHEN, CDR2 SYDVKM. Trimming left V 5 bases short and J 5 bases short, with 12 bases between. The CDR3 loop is CASSEGQDYGYTF. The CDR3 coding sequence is TGTGCCAGCAGTGAAGGACAAGATTATGGCTACACCTTC.

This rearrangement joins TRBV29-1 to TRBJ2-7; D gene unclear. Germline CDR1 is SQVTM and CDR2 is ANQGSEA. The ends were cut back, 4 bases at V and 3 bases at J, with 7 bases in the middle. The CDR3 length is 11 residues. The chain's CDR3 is CSVVSRYEQYF. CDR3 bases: TGCAGCGTTGTCTCCCGCTACGAGCAGTACTTC.

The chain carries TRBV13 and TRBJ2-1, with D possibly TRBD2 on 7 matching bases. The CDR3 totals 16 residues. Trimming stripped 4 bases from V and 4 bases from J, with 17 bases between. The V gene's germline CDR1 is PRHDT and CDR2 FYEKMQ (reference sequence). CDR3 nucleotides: TGTGCCAGCAGCTCCCCGTGGGAGGGGGGATACAATGAGCAGTTCTTC. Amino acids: CASSSPWEGGYNEQFF.

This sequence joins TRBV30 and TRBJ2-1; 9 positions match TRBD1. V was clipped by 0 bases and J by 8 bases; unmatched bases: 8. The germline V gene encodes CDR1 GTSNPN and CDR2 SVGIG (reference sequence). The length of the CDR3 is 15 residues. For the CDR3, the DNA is TGTGCCTGGAGTGTACATGGAACAGGGGGCTATGAGCAGTTCTTC. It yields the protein CAWSVHGTGGYEQFF.

The chain's CDR3 is CASSLTGRTDTQYF. CDR3 DNA: TGCGCCAGCAGCTTGACAGGACGCACAGATACGCAGTATTTT. The V call is TRBV5-1, the J call TRBJ2-3; D might be TRBD1 (5 bases). The V end was cut by 1 base, the J end by 1 base, with 7 bases between. CDR1 is SGHRS, CDR2 YFSETQ, per germline. This CDR3 has 14 amino acids.

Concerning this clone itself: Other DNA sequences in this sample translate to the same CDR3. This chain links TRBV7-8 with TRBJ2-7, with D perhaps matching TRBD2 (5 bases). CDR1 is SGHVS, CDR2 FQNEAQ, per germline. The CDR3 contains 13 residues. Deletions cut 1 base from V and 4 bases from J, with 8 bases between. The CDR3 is CASSLGTGYEQYF. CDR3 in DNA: TGTGCCAGCAGCTTAGGGACGGGATACGAGCAGTACTTC. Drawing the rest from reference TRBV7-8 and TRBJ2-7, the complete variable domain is GAGVSQSPRYKVAKRGQDVALRCDPISGHVSLFWYQQALGQGPEFLTYFQNEAQLDKSGLPSDRFFAERPEGSVSTLKIQRTQQEDSAVYLCASSLGTGYEQYFGPGTRLTVT.

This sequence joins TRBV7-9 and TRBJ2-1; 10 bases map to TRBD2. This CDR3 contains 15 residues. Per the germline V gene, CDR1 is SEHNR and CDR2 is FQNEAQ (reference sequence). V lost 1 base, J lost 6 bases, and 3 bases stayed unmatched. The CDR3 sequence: CASSLVSGGRNEQFF. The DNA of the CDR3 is TGTGCCAGCAGCTTAGTTAGCGGGGGGCGCAATGAGCAGTTCTTC.

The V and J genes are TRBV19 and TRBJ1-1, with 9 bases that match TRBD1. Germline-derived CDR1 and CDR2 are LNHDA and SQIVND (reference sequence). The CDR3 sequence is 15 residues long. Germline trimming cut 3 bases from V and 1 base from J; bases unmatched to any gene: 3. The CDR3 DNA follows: TGTGCCAGTAGTATCAGGACAGGGGCGAACACTGAAGCTTTCTTT. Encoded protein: CASSIRTGANTEAFF.

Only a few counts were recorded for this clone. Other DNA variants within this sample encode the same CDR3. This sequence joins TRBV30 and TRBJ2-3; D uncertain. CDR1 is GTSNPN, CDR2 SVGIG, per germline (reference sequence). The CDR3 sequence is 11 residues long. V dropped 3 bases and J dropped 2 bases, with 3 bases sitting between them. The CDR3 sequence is CAWSPTDTQYF. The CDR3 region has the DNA TGTGCCTGGAGCCCCACAGATACGCAGTATTTT.